One T cell receptor beta chain is described in this entry. Its antigen is as yet unknown. CDR3 size: 13 residues. The V and J ends lost 6 bases and 4 bases, in that order; junction bases with no gene match: 3. Germline values: CDR1 SEHNR, CDR2 FQNEAQ (reference sequence). This entry comes from a study of early T cells in non-severe SARS-CoV-2 infection. Molecules of cDNA were individually given unique molecular identifiers that were attached to them. TCRdb redid the calling of the 5' RACE reads with MiXCR, one entry per CDR3 protein. The data show 80,000 to 100,000 distinct CDR3 sequences, roughly 14% seen once. Findings and caveats of the study: Reliance on VDJdb matching favored anti-spike CD8 responses; private and CD4 specificities were missed.

The clonotype was recovered from an adult who was a healthcare worker with PCR-confirmed SARS-CoV-2 infection or an uninfected control (not recorded which). Sequenced: whole blood. The chain carries TRBV7-9 and TRBJ2-1, with 7 bases identical to TRBD1. The CDR3 is CASSGQDYNEQFF. The CDR3, as DNA: TGTGCCAGCAGTGGACAGGATTACAATGAGCAGTTCTTC. Filled out from reference TRBV7-9 and TRBJ2-1, the complete variable domain reads DTGVSQNPRHKITKRGQNVTFRCDPISEHNRLYWYRQTLGQGPEFLTYFQNEAQLEKSRLLSDRFSAERPKGSFSTLEIQRTEQGDSAMYLCASSGQDYNEQFFGPGTRLTVL.